A selection of T cell receptor beta chains follows, all from one sample in a study of human T cells and chemical hapten exposure. Using its own MiXCR run on the RACE reads, TCRdb lists one record per CDR3 protein. This sample has around 120,000 distinct CDR3 sequences, with about 13% found just once. The material was whole blood, obtained in connection with sensitization to the hapten diphenylcyclopropenone (DPC). These receptor sequences come from a woman aged 18-29 years with alopecia areata. Some clones in this sample may be carry-over from other donors' samples. Both conserved end residues are part of each CDR3.

j_call v_call cdr3_length cdr3_aa
TRBJ2-7 TRBV2 13 CASSEMGSYEQYF
TRBJ2-1 TRBV18 15 CASSPGTGAYNEQFF
TRBJ2-5 TRBV11-2 14 CASSLETGQETQYF
TRBJ1-2 TRBV18 16 CASSPTTGDTNYGYTF
TRBJ1-1 TRBV30 12 CAWSRGMTEAFF
TRBJ2-1 TRBV5-1 16 CASSLARGLSYNEQFF
TRBJ1-5 TRBV27 17 CASSLGKTYRRTQPQHF
TRBJ1-2 TRBV18 12 CASSLDGYGYTF
TRBJ1-5 TRBV29-1 13 CSVQDSVNQPQHF
TRBJ1-6 TRBV6-1 14 CASSLPGTYSPLHF
TRBJ2-5 TRBV21-1 15 CASKVVAKRQETQYF
TRBJ1-1 TRBV6-6 15 CASSYSGGAGTEAFF
TRBJ2-5 TRBV2 17 CASSVGGASFQGETQYF
TRBJ2-5 TRBV20-1 16 CSARDPSGGPPETQYF
TRBJ1-2 TRBV6-2/TRBV6-3 14 CASSYSSQGYGYTF
TRBJ2-2 TRBV19 17 CASHPFFWDRGTGELFF
TRBJ2-2 TRBV4-1 14 CASSQVGRAGELFF
TRBJ1-2 TRBV29-1 13 CSVSQTIGDGYTF
TRBJ2-2 TRBV23-1 14 CASSYRGSAGELFF
TRBJ2-7 TRBV6-2/TRBV6-3 16 CASSLNTGEGSYEQYF
TRBJ1-4 TRBV4-3 14 CASSQGGWNEKLFF
TRBJ2-7 TRBV20-1 13 CSASRGPPYEQYF
TRBJ2-3 TRBV7-2 16 CASSLARGAFTDTQYF
TRBJ1-5 TRBV28 12 CASSSGNKLQHF
TRBJ2-3 TRBV25-1 17 CASSEGGELSSTDTQYF
TRBJ1-1 TRBV4-3 17 CASSQDSYRRMNTEAFF
TRBJ2-7 TRBV20-1 15 CSARRRQGGTYEQYF
TRBJ1-1 TRBV12-3/TRBV12-4 14 CASSLSAAGTEAFF
TRBJ1-2 TRBV11-3 16 CASSLAGGNTNYGYTF
TRBJ2-1 TRBV2 15 CASRGRGGVFIEQFF
TRBJ2-3 TRBV7-2 16 CASSLNVGGATDTQYF
TRBJ2-2 TRBV7-2 11 CASKVDGELFF
TRBJ1-4 TRBV3-1 15 CASSARDRGFRKLFF
TRBJ2-1 TRBV29-1 16 CSVEDPDRTSYNEQFF
TRBJ2-3 TRBV5-1 15 CASSLIAESTDRQYF
TRBJ1-1 TRBV7-3 15 CASSSPGQGNTEAFF
TRBJ2-5 TRBV20-1 15 CSASRLAGYQETQYF
TRBJ2-5 TRBV7-2 14 CASSLRGNKETQYF
TRBJ2-5 TRBV12-3/TRBV12-4 14 CASRHGTAQETQYF
TRBJ2-1 TRBV11-1 15 CASSQRGQGYNEQFF
TRBJ1-5 TRBV9 15 CASSVGSGDNQPQHF
TRBJ1-2 TRBV18 15 CASSPGAGSSYGYTF
TRBJ2-5 TRBV5-1 14 CASSLGGREETQYF
TRBJ2-7 TRBV27 13 CASSDRGAYEQYF
TRBJ1-1 TRBV4-3 14 CASRPTGMNTEAFF
TRBJ2-5 TRBV7-2 15 CASSLGGREQETQYF
TRBJ1-2 TRBV10-1 13 CASSEWKRYGYTF
TRBJ1-4 TRBV5-1 15 CASSLVGGFNEKLFF
TRBJ1-5 TRBV10-3 15 CAISEDTGGWQPQHF
TRBJ1-6 TRBV18 15 CASSPRQDLKSPLHF
TRBJ2-7 TRBV11-2 13 CASRTGWGYWQYF
TRBJ2-3 TRBV20-1 12 CSAREEADTQYF
TRBJ2-1 TRBV2 13 CASSDGRDNEQFF
TRBJ2-5 TRBV10-3 10 CAIGQETQYF
TRBJ1-4 TRBV12-3/TRBV12-4 16 CASRPGTGPTNEKLFF
TRBJ2-7 TRBV7-9 15 CASSPLDRGTYEQYF
TRBJ1-6 TRBV3-1 15 CASSPLGGGNSPLHF